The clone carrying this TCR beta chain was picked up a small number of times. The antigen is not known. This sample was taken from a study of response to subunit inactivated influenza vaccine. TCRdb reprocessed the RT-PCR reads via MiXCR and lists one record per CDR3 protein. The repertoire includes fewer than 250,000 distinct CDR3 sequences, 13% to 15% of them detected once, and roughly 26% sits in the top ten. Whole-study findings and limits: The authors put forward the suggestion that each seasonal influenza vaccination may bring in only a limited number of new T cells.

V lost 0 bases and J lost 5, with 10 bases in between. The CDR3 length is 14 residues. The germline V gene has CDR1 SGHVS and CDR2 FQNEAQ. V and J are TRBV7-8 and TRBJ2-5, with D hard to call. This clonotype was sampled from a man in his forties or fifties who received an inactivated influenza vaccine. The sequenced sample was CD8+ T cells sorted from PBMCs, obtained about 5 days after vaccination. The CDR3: CASSLAAGAETQYF. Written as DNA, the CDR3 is TGTGCCAGCAGCTTAGCAGCTGGCGCCGAGACCCAGTACTTC.